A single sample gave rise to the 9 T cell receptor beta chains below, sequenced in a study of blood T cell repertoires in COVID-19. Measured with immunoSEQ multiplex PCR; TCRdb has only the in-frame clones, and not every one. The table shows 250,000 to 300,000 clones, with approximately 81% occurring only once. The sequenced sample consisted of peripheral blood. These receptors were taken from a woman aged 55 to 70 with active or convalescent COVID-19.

In nucleotides, the CDR3 is TGTGCCAGCAGCTCCCGACCCGGGACACGGGGTTTCAATGAGCAGTTCTTC. Translated: CASSSRPGTRGFNEQFF. The J gene is TRBJ2-1, the V gene TRBV7-3, with D maybe TRBD1 (6 bases). V dropped 4 bases and J dropped 6 bases, with 22 bases sitting between them. This CDR3 contains 17 residues. CDR1 SGHTA and CDR2 FQGTGA come from the germline V gene.

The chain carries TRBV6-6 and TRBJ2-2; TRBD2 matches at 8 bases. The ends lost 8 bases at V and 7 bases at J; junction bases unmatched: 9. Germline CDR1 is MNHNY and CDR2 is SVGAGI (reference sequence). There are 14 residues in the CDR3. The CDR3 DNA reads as TGTGCCAGCGAAACCGGGGGGGCGGTCGGGGAGCTGTTTTTT. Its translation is CASETGGAVGELFF.

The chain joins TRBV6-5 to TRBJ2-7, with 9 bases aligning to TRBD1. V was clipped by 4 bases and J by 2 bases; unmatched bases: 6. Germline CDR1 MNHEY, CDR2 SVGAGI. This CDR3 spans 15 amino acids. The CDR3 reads CASSSGTGRAYEQYF. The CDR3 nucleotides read TGTGCCAGCAGTTCCGGGACAGGGAGGGCCTACGAGCAGTACTTC.

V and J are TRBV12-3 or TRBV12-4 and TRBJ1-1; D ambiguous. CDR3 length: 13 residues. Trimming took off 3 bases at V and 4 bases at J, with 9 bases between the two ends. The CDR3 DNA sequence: TGTGCCAGCAGTTTCCTTCTCGGCACTGAAGCTTTCTTT. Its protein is CASSFLLGTEAFF.

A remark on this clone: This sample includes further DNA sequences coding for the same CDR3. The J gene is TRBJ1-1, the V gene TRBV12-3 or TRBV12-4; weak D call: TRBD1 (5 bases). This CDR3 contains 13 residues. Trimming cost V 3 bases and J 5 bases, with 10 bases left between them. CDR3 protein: CASSFGGGTEAFF. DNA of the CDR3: TGTGCCAGCAGTTTCGGGGGAGGTACTGAAGCTTTCTTT.

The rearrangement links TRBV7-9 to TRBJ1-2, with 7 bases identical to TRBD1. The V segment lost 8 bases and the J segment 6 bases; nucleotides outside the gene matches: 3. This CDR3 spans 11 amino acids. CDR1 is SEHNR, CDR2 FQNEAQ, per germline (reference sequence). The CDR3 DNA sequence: TGTGCCAGCGGGGGACAGCATGGCTACACCTTC. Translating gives CASGGQHGYTF.

CDR3 DNA sequence: TGTGCCACCAGCAGAGGTACTCGACAGTATAATGAAAAACTGTTTTTT. Amino acid sequence: CATSRGTRQYNEKLFF. The chain recombines TRBV15 with TRBJ1-4; the D gene is possibly TRBD1 (5 bases). Trimming took off 1 base at V and 4 bases at J, with 13 bases between the two ends. The CDR3 extends over 16 amino acids. Germline-derived CDR1 and CDR2 are LNHNV and YYDKDF (reference sequence).

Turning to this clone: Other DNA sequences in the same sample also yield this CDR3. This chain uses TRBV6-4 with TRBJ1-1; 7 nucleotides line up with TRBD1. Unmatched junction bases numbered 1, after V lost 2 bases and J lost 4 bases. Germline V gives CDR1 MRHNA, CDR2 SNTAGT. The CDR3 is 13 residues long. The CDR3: CASSDQGGTEAFF. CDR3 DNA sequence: TGTGCCAGCAGTGACCAGGGGGGCACTGAAGCTTTCTTT.

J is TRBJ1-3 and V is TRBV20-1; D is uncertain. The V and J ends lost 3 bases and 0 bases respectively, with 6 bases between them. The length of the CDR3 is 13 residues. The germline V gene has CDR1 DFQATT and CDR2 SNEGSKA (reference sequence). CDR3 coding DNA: TGCAGTGCTAGTCGGGGCTCTGGAAACACCATATATTTT. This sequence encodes CSASRGSGNTIYF.